The sequence of this T cell receptor beta chain was determined in a study of OX40 agonist ivuxolimab in advanced cancers. Background on the study: Dose-escalation patients suffered from hepatocellular carcinoma, melanoma, renal cell or head and neck cancer.

Some clones are missing from TCRdb's copy, which holds only in-frame ones; the method was immunoSEQ multiplex PCR. The table shows approximately 82,000 clones, with over 85% occurring only once. Autoimmune disease history or systemic immunosuppression led to patients being barred. This receptor was taken from an adult with an advanced solid tumor such as melanoma, head and neck, liver or kidney cancer. The input for sequencing was CD4+ or CD8+ T cells sorted from blood, taken in a trial of the OX40 agonist ivuxolimab.

CDR3 sequence (DNA): TGTGCCAGCAGCCCTCTAGCGGGAGTCTCCTACGAGCAGTACTTC. Translation: CASSPLAGVSYEQYF. The chain recombines TRBV28 with TRBJ2-7; 10 bases are a match to TRBD2. Germline V gene lookup returns CDR1 MDHEN and CDR2 SYDVKM. J was trimmed by 0 bases and V by 6 bases; bases with no gene match: 5. The CDR3 is 15 residues long. Full variable domain (outside the CDR3, taken from reference TRBV28 and TRBJ2-7): DVKVTQSSRYLVKRTGEKVFLECVQDMDHENMFWYRQDPGLGLRLIYFSYDVKMKEKGDIPEGYSVSREKKERFSLILESASTNQTSMYLCASSPLAGVSYEQYFGPGTRLTVT.